These 16 T cell receptor beta chains came from one sample sequenced in a study of Ad26.COV2.S vaccination and SARS-CoV-2 variants. Data came from immunoSEQ multiplex PCR; TCRdb stores just in-frame clones and leaves some out. The sample consists of 300,000 to 350,000 clones, almost 90% of them appearing once. The treatment was: 19 received Ad26.COV2.S at low or high dose, single or two shots; about five received placebo; per-sample allocation not given. Samples came from day 63 after the first vaccine or placebo injection. Specimen: peripheral blood, collected in a trial of Ad26.COV2.S vaccine versus placebo. All receptors come from a person between 18 and 59 years old who received the Ad26.COV2.S COVID-19 vaccine or a placebo.

The rearrangement links TRBV5-5 to TRBJ1-1; D gene ambiguous. CDR1 is SGHKS and CDR2 is YYEKEE in the germline V gene (reference sequence). Trimming left V 4 bases short and J 1 base short, with 11 bases between. This CDR3 comprises 14 residues. CDR3 nucleotide sequence: TGTGCCAGCAGCCCAATCTGGGCGAACACTGAAGCTTTCTTT. Translation gives CASSPIWANTEAFF.

This rearrangement joins TRBV7-9 to TRBJ1-2; D remains unclear. The CDR3 consists of 13 residues. V lost 1 base to trimming and J lost 4 bases, with 7 bases between them. From germline, CDR1 is SEHNR and CDR2 FQNEAQ (reference sequence). CDR3 in DNA: TGTGCCAGCAGCTTAGAACAACCCTATGGCTACACCTTC. Protein sequence: CASSLEQPYGYTF. Based on the CDR3 plus reference TRBV7-9 and TRBJ1-2, the full variable domain is DTGVSQNPRHKITKRGQNVTFRCDPISEHNRLYWYRQTLGQGPEFLTYFQNEAQLEKSRLLSDRFSAERPKGSFSTLEIQRTEQGDSAMYLCASSLEQPYGYTFGSGTRLTVV.

The V gene is TRBV2, the J gene TRBJ1-1; D is uncertain. This CDR3 comprises 13 residues. The germline V gene has CDR1 SNHLY and CDR2 FYNNEI. Between the trimmed V and J ends, which lost 6 bases and 4 bases, there was a span of 12 bases. The CDR3 loop is CASSDEGTTEAFF. DNA of the CDR3: TGTGCCAGCAGCGATGAGGGCACCACTGAAGCTTTCTTT.

V is TRBV7-2 and J is TRBJ1-6; D unclear. The V and J ends lost 5 bases and 7 bases respectively, with 3 bases between them. The CDR3 loop spans 11 amino acids. CDR1 and CDR2 from the germline V gene are SGHTA and FQGNSA. CDR3: CASSANSPLHF. CDR3 nucleotides: TGTGCCAGCAGCGCCAATTCACCCCTCCACTTT.

The chain has TRBV25-1 and TRBJ1-2; the D gene is possibly TRBD1 (5 bases). The CDR3 is 13 residues long. V lost 4 bases and J 3 bases, leaving 9 bases between the germline ends. CDR1 is MGHDK, CDR2 SYGVNS, per germline. The CDR3 region is CASSGQSYYGYTF. The CDR3 DNA sequence: TGTGCCAGCAGTGGACAGAGCTACTATGGCTACACCTTC.

The rearrangement links TRBV27 to TRBJ2-1, with D possibly being TRBD1 (6 bases). V lost 2 bases to trimming and J lost 1 base, with 9 bases between them. CDR3 length equals 15 residues. Germline values: CDR1 MNHEY, CDR2 SMNVEV (reference sequence). CDR3 in amino acids: CASSLPGASYNEQFF. In nucleotides, the CDR3 is TGTGCCAGCAGTTTACCAGGGGCATCCTACAATGAGCAGTTCTTC.

The rearrangement joins TRBV6-6 to TRBJ2-3; TRBD1 agrees at 8 bases. Unmatched junction bases numbered 7, after V lost 6 bases and J lost 2 bases. The CDR3 has 15 residues. Germline CDR1 MNHNY, CDR2 SVGAGI (reference sequence). The CDR3, as DNA: TGTGCCAGCAGGCCCGGGACAGGACACACAGATACGCAGTATTTT. Protein sequence: CASRPGTGHTDTQYF.

The V and J genes are TRBV30 and TRBJ2-1; 15 bases map to TRBD2. The CDR3 is made up of 13 amino acids. Germline loops: CDR1 GTSNPN, CDR2 SVGIG (reference sequence). Trimming removed 5 bases from V and 16 bases from J; junction bases left unmatched: 9. In DNA form, the CDR3 reads TGTGCCTGGGTGGGACTAGCGGGAGGCCCCTATTTCTTC. Protein: CAWVGLAGGPYFF. Supplemented by reference TRBV30 and TRBJ2-1, the full variable domain reads SQTIHQWPATLVQPVGSPLSLECTVEGTSNPNLYWYRQAAGRGLQLLFYSVGIGQISSEVPQNLSASRPQDRQFILSSKKLLLSDSGFYLCAWVGLAGGPYFFGPGTRLTVL.

The CDR3 reads CASSFAPGEFDTGELFF. Written as DNA, the CDR3 is TGTGCCAGCAGCTTCGCCCCCGGGGAGTTTGACACCGGGGAGCTGTTTTTT. V and J are TRBV7-8 and TRBJ2-2; maybe TRBD2 (5 bases). Germline CDR1 SGHVS, CDR2 FQNEAQ. The CDR3 covers 17 residues. V lost 3 bases, J lost 3 bases, and 17 bases lay in between.

The J gene is TRBJ2-7, the V gene TRBV4-3, with D hard to call. Trimming left V 3 bases short and J 1 base short, with 4 bases between. Per the germline V gene, CDR1 is LGHNA and CDR2 is YSLEER. The length of the CDR3 is 12 residues. CDR3 sequence reads: CASSQDSYEQYF. CDR3 nucleotides: TGCGCCAGCAGCCAGGATTCCTACGAGCAGTACTTC.

The rearrangement links TRBV9 to TRBJ2-5; TRBD2 is a possible D gene (5 bases). From germline, CDR1 is SGDLS and CDR2 YYNGEE. This CDR3 spans 16 amino acids. Trimming took 2 bases from V and 5 from J, leaving 19 bases between them. The CDR3 is CASSVGPTRVRETQYF. As DNA, the CDR3 is TGTGCCAGCAGCGTGGGCCCTACTAGGGTAAGGGAGACCCAGTACTTC.

The chain joins TRBV18 to TRBJ1-1; D perhaps matches TRBD1 (5 bases). The CDR3 is 16 amino acids. In germline, CDR1 is KGHSH, CDR2 LQKENI. V dropped 2 bases and J dropped 0 bases, with 13 bases sitting between them. The chain's CDR3 is CASSPKPLGVNTEAFF. The CDR3 DNA is TGTGCCAGCTCACCAAAGCCTCTAGGGGTGAACACTGAAGCTTTCTTT.

This chain joins TRBV12-5 and TRBJ2-2; TRBD2 is a possible D gene (5 bases). The CDR3 runs 16 residues. Germline CDR1 reads LGHNT; CDR2 reads FRNRAP. Trimming cost V 0 bases and J 7 bases, with 15 bases left between them. The CDR3 nucleotides read TGTGCTAGTGGTTTGGTACTAGAGTATGTGGGCGGGGAGCTGTTTTTT. This codes for CASGLVLEYVGGELFF.

The chain employs TRBV3-1 (or the pseudogene TRBV3-2) and TRBJ2-7; TRBD1 might be the D (6 bases). Germline assignment: CDR1 LGHDT and CDR2 YNNKEL (reference sequence). The CDR3 runs 16 residues. V was clipped by 0 bases and J by 0 bases, with 12 bases between them. This chain's CDR3 is CASSQDGETGSYEQYV. CDR3 DNA sequence: TGTGCCAGCAGCCAAGATGGGGAGACAGGCTCCTACGAGCAGTACGTC.

CDR3 DNA sequence: TGTGCCAGCAGCCAAGCCGGCTATGGGAGCTCCTACGAGCAGTACGTC. This translates into CASSQAGYGSSYEQYV. This chain joins TRBV3-1 (or the pseudogene TRBV3-2) and TRBJ2-7, with a tentative D call TRBD2 (5 bases). The CDR3 loop spans 16 amino acids. Trimming cost V 1 base and J 0 bases, with 13 bases left between them. The V gene's germline CDR1 is LGHDT and CDR2 YNNKEL (reference sequence).

The rearrangement links TRBV2 to TRBJ2-1; D not certain. Per germline, CDR1 SNHLY and CDR2 FYNNEI. Trimming pared 4 bases from V and 4 bases from J, leaving 5 bases between. CDR3 length equals 12 residues. CDR3 nucleotide sequence: TGTGCCAGCAGTGCAGCTTACAATGAGCAGTTCTTC. Amino acid sequence: CASSAAYNEQFF.